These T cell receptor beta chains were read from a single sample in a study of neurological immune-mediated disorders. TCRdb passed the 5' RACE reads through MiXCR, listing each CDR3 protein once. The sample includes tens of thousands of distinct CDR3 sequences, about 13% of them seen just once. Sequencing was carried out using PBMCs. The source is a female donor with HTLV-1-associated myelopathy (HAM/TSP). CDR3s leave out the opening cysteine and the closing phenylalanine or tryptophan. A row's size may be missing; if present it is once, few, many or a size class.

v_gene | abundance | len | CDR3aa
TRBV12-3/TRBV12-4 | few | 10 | ASSRTNTEAF
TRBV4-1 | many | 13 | ASSQGGTGKNEQF
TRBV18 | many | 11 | ASSSTGVDTQY
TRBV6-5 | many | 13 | ASSPGQGFHQPQH
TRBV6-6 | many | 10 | ASRQGLYGYT
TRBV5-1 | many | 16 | ASSLTGTRGSGANVLT
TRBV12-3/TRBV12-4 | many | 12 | ASSLVGQGNTIY
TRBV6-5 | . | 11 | ASSYTRREIQY
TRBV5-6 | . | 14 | ASSLERTGPIYGYT
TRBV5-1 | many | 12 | ASRILSENTEAF
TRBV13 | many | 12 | ASSLGQNNQPQH
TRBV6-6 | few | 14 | ASSFNPGTSGVEQY
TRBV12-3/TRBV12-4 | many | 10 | ASSLHRETQY
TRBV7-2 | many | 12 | ASSPSGAQETQY
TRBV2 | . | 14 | ASSLDRGHRSGELF
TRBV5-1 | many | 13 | ASSLDMGQGYEQY
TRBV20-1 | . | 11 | SALQGATDTQY
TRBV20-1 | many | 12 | SATREGMNSPLH
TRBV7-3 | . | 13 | ASSYGPGAITEAF
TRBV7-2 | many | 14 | ASSLRTGRLTDEQY
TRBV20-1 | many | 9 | SASGGNTIY
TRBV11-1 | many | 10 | ASSLSSGEQY
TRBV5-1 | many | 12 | ASSLGPGAGELF
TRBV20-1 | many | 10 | SAINPTGELF
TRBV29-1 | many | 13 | SAQTTQGSNQPQH
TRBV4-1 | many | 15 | ASSQDWPSGVRETQY
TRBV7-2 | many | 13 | ASSLDRAIQETQY